The 18 T cell receptor beta chains given below trace back to one sample, sequenced in a study of vaccination and CD4 T cells after COVID-19. The treatment here: roughly ten-day PBMC culture with coronavirus spike peptide pools or control peptides (ViraFEST assay). Before the COVID-19 pandemic (2011-2018), CD4+ T cells were obtained from the unexposed donor. Antigens for these TCRs are unknown. The Oncomine TCR Beta short-read assay sequenced DNA from cultured CD4+ T cells. MiXCR, applied by TCRdb to the PCR reads, yields one record per CDR3 protein. The sample contains under 10,000 distinct CDR3 sequences, 45% to 65% of which appear only once. The sequencing input was CD4+ T cells from blood, cultured in vitro. These receptors were taken from a human donor in good health.

This chain uses TRBV19 with TRBJ1-2; 8 positions match TRBD1. Trimming removed 2 bases from V and 8 bases from J; junction bases left unmatched: 13. The germline CDR1 and CDR2 sequences are LNHDA and SQIVND (reference sequence). The CDR3 sequence is 16 residues long. CDR3 loop: CASSITGGIQSEGYTF. CDR3 DNA sequence: TGTGCCAGTAGTATAACAGGGGGTATACAGTCGGAAGGCTACACCTTC.

This sequence joins TRBV6-1 and TRBJ2-7; 9 nucleotides line up with TRBD2. The V and J ends lost 11 bases and 4 bases, in that order; junction bases with no gene match: 9. The CDR3 runs to 13 residues. CDR1 and CDR2 from the germline V gene are MNHNS and SASEGT. DNA of the CDR3: TGTGCCGGAAGCGGCGGGAGGGGATACGAGCAGTACTTC. This translates into CAGSGGRGYEQYF.

In its sample, this clonotype was seen a few times. The chain recombines TRBV15 with TRBJ1-2; D call uncertain. Trimming took off 0 bases at V and 4 bases at J, with 9 bases between the two ends. The CDR3 covers 14 residues. Germline-derived CDR1 and CDR2 are LNHNV and YYDKDF (reference sequence). The CDR3 nucleotides read TGTGCCACCAGCAGAGAGGGCCAGTTCTATGGCTACACCTTC. Encoded protein: CATSREGQFYGYTF.

This rearrangement joins TRBV4-2 to TRBJ2-1; unclear D gene. There are 13 residues in the CDR3. Germline V gene sequence: CDR1 LGHNA, CDR2 YNFKEQ. The germline V and J ends were trimmed by 4 bases and 3 bases, with 7 bases remaining between them. This chain's CDR3 is CASSPDLYNEQFF. As DNA, the CDR3 is TGTGCCAGCAGCCCCGACCTCTACAATGAGCAGTTCTTC.

V gene TRBV20-1 combines with J gene TRBJ1-1, with TRBD1 as a possible D gene (5 bases). The CDR3 has 17 residues. The V end lost 0 bases, the J end lost 1 base, and 18 bases lay between the germline ends. Germline V gives CDR1 DFQATT, CDR2 SNEGSKA (reference sequence). The DNA for the CDR3 is TGCAGTGCTAGAGATTGGCTGCGGGGGGTGGGGAACACTGAAGCTTTCTTT. Translating it yields CSARDWLRGVGNTEAFF.

CDR3 DNA sequence: TGTGCCAGCAGCTTAGAGGGGGCTAGCACAGATACGCAGTATTTT. Protein: CASSLEGASTDTQYF. The chain carries TRBV7-2 and TRBJ2-3, with TRBD1 identical over 7 bases. The CDR3 contains 15 residues. In germline, CDR1 is SGHTA, CDR2 FQGNSA. Trimming at V came to 1 base and at J to 0 bases, leaving 1 base not matched to a gene.

This clonotype was seen a single time. The chain joins TRBV6-2 or TRBV6-3 to TRBJ1-1, with D hard to call. Germline values: CDR1 MNHEY, CDR2 SVGEGT. Deletions cut 2 bases from V and 1 base from J, with 11 bases between. CDR3 length equals 15 residues. The CDR3 here is CASSYPSGWNTEAFF. As DNA, the CDR3 is TGTGCCAGCAGTTACCCGTCTGGCTGGAACACTGAAGCTTTCTTT.

This clonotype appeared a few times. The V gene is TRBV12-3 or TRBV12-4, the J gene TRBJ1-5; the D gene is possibly TRBD1 (5 bases). CDR3 length: 15 residues. The V and J ends lost 6 bases and 4 bases respectively, with 16 bases between them. The CDR3 loop reads CASSSLAGQNQPQHF. Here the CDR3 DNA reads TGTGCCAGCAGCTCCTTGGCAGGGCAAAATCAGCCCCAGCATTTT.

The chain recombines TRBV7-6 with TRBJ1-1; possibly TRBD1 for D (5 bases). This CDR3 contains 15 residues. The germline V and J ends were trimmed by 1 base and 1 base, with 10 bases remaining between them. CDR1 is SGHVS, CDR2 FNYEAQ, per germline. The CDR3 is CASSLGLGQNTEAFF. CDR3 nucleotide sequence: TGTGCCAGCAGCTTAGGGCTCGGACAGAACACTGAAGCTTTCTTT.

This clonotype was recorded a few times. The chain carries TRBV29-1 and TRBJ1-2; D is perhaps TRBD1 (5 bases). The CDR3 covers 13 residues. Germline V gives CDR1 SQVTM, CDR2 ANQGSEA. V lost 7 bases to trimming and J lost 3 bases, with 15 bases between them. The CDR3 DNA follows: TGCAGCGCGGTGGGGGATTTTGACTATGGCTACACCTTC. Translated: CSAVGDFDYGYTF.

The chain uses TRBV5-1 and TRBJ1-2; D remains unclear. This CDR3 comprises 13 residues. V lost 0 bases and J lost 4, with 7 bases in between. Germline lookup yields CDR1 SGHRS and CDR2 YFSETQ. The CDR3 DNA reads as TGCGCCAGCAGCTTGGCCGATTCCTATGGCTACACCTTC. Its translation is CASSLADSYGYTF.

This clonotype has only a few counts. This chain links TRBV15 with TRBJ2-7; D perhaps matches TRBD1 (5 bases). Germline lookup yields CDR1 LNHNV and CDR2 YYDKDF (reference sequence). This CDR3 is built from 13 residues. The ends were cut back, 8 bases at V and 1 base at J, with 12 bases in the middle. CDR3 bases: TGTGCCACCGCGAAGGGGTCGTCCTACGAGCAGTACTTC. Translation gives CATAKGSSYEQYF.

The rearrangement links TRBV7-8 to TRBJ1-1; no clear D. The V end lost 1 base, the J end lost 0 bases, and 9 bases lay between the germline ends. Germline CDR1 is SGHVS and CDR2 is FQNEAQ. The CDR3 is 15 amino acids. The CDR3 nucleotides are TGTGCCAGCAGCTTAGGTATGCTAATGAACACTGAAGCTTTCTTT. Its translation is CASSLGMLMNTEAFF.

The chain joins TRBV12-3 or TRBV12-4 to TRBJ1-1; 8 positions match TRBD1. The CDR3 totals 13 residues. After removal of 7 bases from V and 4 bases from J, the junction contained 5 bases not matched to a gene. For the CDR3, the DNA is TGTGCCAGCACCAACCAGGGGGCCACTGAAGCTTTCTTT. It encodes CASTNQGATEAFF.

This clonotype was counted a few times. The chain uses TRBV12-3 or TRBV12-4 and TRBJ1-1; D call uncertain. The CDR3 consists of 14 residues. V gave up 1 base and J gave up 1 base, with 7 bases separating them. The CDR3 nucleotides are TGTGCCAGCAGTTTAGGCCACGCGAACACTGAAGCTTTCTTT. This gives the protein CASSLGHANTEAFF.

CDR3 nucleotides: TGTGCAAGTCGCCCTCTCGCTAGGGGCAGGGGGGATCAGCCCCAGCATTTT. Its protein is CASRPLARGRGDQPQHF. This sequence joins TRBV12-2 and TRBJ1-5; no check of the table's D call, TRBD1, against the DNA was made. TRBV12-2 is assigned pseudogene status. The CDR3 totals 17 residues.

The rearrangement joins TRBV19 to TRBJ2-3; 10 bases match TRBD2. The CDR3 has 17 amino acids. V lost 9 bases, J lost 5 bases, and 17 bases stayed unmatched. Per germline, CDR1 LNHDA and CDR2 SQIVND (reference sequence). CDR3 in DNA: TGTGCCAGCAGGGGTTCACTTCGGACTAGCGGTCGAGATACGCAGTATTTT. It translates to CASRGSLRTSGRDTQYF.

The chain recombines TRBV25-1 with TRBJ1-1, with D hard to call. The V gene's germline CDR1 is MGHDK and CDR2 SYGVNS. Trimming shortened V by 8 bases and J by 5 bases, and 15 bases separated the two germline ends. CDR3 length: 13 residues. DNA of the CDR3: TGTGCCAGCCTCAATCCACTAGGGACTGAAGCTTTCTTT. It encodes CASLNPLGTEAFF.